At least ten counts were recorded for the clone carrying this TCR beta chain. Its specificity is unknown. This sample was included in a study of response to subunit inactivated influenza vaccine. Points from the study as a whole: Authors suggested few new T cells are recruited by each seasonal influenza vaccination.

Trimming shortened V by 3 bases and J by 4 bases, and 3 bases separated the two germline ends. The CDR3 contains 11 residues. CDR1 is SGHKS and CDR2 is YYEKEE in the germline V gene (reference sequence). A single record per CDR3 protein comes from TCRdb applying MiXCR to the RT-PCR reads. The sample shows hundreds of thousands of distinct CDR3 sequences, 16% of them seen only once. The chain recombines TRBV5-5 with TRBJ2-3; D gene ambiguous. This TCR derives from a man aged 45 to 70 who received an inactivated influenza vaccine. The material was CD4+ T cells sorted from PBMCs, obtained roughly 24 months after vaccination. The CDR3 reads CASSYPDTQYF. In DNA, the CDR3 is TGTGCCAGCAGCTATCCAGATACGCAGTATTTT.